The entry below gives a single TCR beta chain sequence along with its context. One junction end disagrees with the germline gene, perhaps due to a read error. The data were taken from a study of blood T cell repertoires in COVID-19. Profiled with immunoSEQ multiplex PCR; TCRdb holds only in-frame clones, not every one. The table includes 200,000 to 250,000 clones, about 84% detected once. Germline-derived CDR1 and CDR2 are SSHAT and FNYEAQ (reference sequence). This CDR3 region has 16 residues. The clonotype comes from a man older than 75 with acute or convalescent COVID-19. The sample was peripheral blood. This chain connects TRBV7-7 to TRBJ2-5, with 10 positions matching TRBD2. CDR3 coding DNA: TGTGCTAGCAGCTTATTGAGCGGGGGGGACTGGGAGACCCAGTACTTC. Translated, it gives CASSLLSGGDWETQYF.